This T cell receptor (beta chain) was observed in a study of spatial heterogeneity in lung cancer. Across the study: The mean occurrence of each unique TCR and UMI combination in raw reads exceeded 8.5.

This clonotype was detected only a few times. Its target is unknown. Trimming took 4 bases from V and 1 from J, leaving 10 bases between them. Per the germline V gene, CDR1 is SQVTM and CDR2 is ANQGSEA. The length of the CDR3 is 13 residues. Findings of the study overall: Ubiquitous expanded tumor TCRs appeared in blood more at resection than follow-up.

This sample's time point: sample taken at primary tumor resection. The authors sequenced whole RNA from tumor, nontumor lung or frozen PBMC without sorting. Approximately 70 TRACERx patients with early, untreated non-small cell lung cancer donated samples. Individual TCR cDNA molecules each bore their own unique molecular identifier. TCRdb passed the 5' RACE reads through MiXCR, listing each CDR3 protein once. This table has 85,000 to 100,000 distinct CDR3 sequences, roughly 12% appearing once. The receptor's source is a male donor with early-stage non-small cell lung cancer. The sequencing here drew on PBMCs, taken at surgery. The chain recombines TRBV29-1 with TRBJ1-1; a weak D match, TRBD1 (6 bases). CDR3 bases: TGCAGCGTTGCAGTGGGACAGAACACTGAAGCTTTCTTT. This gives the protein CSVAVGQNTEAFF.